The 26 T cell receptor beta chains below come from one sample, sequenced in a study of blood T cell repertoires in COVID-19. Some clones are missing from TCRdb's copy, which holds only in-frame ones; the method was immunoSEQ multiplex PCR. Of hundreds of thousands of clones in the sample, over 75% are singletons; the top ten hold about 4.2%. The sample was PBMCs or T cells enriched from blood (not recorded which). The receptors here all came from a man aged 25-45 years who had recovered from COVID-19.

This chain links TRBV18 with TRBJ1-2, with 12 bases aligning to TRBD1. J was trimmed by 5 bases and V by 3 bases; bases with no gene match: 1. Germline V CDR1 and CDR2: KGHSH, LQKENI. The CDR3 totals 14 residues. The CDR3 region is CASSPGQGAYGYTF. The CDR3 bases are TGTGCCAGCTCACCGGGACAGGGGGCATATGGCTACACCTTC.

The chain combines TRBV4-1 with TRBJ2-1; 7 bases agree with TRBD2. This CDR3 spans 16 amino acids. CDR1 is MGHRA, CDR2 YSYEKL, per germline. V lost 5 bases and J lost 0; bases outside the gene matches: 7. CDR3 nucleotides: TGCGCCAGCAGCTCGACTGGCGGGGGCTCCTACAATGAGCAGTTCTTC. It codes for CASSSTGGGSYNEQFF.

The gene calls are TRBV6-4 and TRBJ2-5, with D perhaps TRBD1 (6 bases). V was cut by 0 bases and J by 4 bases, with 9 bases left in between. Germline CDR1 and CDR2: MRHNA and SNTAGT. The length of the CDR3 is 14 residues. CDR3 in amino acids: CASSDSLGAETQYF. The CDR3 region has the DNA TGTGCCAGCAGTGACTCATTGGGGGCAGAGACCCAGTACTTC.

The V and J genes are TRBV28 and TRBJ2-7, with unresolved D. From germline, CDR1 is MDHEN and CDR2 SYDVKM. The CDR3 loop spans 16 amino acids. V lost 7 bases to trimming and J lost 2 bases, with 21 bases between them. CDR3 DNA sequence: TGTGCCAGCACCCCGCTTCCTCCGTTTAGTCCCTACGAGCAGTACTTC. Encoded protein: CASTPLPPFSPYEQYF.

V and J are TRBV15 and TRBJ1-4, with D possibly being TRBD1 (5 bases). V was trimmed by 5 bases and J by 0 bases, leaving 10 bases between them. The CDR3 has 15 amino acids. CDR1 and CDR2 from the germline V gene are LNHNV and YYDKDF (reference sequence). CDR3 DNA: TGTGCCACCAGCGTCGACAGCGCAACTAATGAAAAACTGTTTTTT. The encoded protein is CATSVDSATNEKLFF.

This CDR3 reads CASSHPSRVSLYGYTF. In DNA, the CDR3 is TGCGCCAGCAGCCATCCCTCGAGGGTATCGCTCTATGGCTACACCTTC. The gene calls are TRBV4-1 and TRBJ1-2; D is uncertain. Per the germline V gene, CDR1 is MGHRA and CDR2 is YSYEKL. The CDR3 is 16 residues long. V lost 3 bases, J lost 4 bases, and 18 bases lay in between.

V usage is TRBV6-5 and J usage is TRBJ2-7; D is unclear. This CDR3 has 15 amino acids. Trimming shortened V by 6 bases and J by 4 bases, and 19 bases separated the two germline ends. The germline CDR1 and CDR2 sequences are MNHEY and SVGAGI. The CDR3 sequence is CASSRQSAPKYEQYF. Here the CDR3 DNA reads TGTGCCAGCAGCCGACAATCGGCCCCGAAGTACGAGCAGTACTTC.

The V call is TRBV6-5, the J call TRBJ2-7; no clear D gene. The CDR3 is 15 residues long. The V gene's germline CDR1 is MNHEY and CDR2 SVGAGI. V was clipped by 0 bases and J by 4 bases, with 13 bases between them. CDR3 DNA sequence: TGTGCCAGCAGTTACTCGCGCAGTACGGGTTACGAGCAGTACTTC. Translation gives CASSYSRSTGYEQYF.

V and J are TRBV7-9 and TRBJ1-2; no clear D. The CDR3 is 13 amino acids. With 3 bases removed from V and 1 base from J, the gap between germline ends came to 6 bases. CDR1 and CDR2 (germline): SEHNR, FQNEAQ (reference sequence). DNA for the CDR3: TGTGCCAGCAGCTTTAGAGTTAACTATGGCTACACCTTC. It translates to CASSFRVNYGYTF.

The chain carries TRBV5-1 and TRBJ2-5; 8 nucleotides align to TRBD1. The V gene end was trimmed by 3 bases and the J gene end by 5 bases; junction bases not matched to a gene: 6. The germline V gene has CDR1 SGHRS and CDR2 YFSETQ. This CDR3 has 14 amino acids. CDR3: CASSWTTGEETQYF. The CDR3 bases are TGCGCCAGCAGCTGGACGACAGGGGAGGAGACCCAGTACTTC. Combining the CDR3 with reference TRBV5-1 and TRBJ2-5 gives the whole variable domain KAGVTQTPRYLIKTRGQQVTLSCSPISGHRSVSWYQQTPGQGLQFLFEYFSETQRNKGNFPGRFSGRQFSNSRSEMNVSTLELGDSALYLCASSWTTGEETQYFGPGTRLLVL.

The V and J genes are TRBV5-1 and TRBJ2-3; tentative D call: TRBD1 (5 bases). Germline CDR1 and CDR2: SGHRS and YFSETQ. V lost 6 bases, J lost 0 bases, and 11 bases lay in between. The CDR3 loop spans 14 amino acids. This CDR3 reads CASKQGPSTDTQYF. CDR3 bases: TGCGCCAGCAAGCAGGGCCCTAGCACAGATACGCAGTATTTT.

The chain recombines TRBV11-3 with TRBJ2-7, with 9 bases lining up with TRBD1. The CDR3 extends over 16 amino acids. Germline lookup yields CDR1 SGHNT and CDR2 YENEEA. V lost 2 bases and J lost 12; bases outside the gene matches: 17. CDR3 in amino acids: CASSLSVTGGAIRRYF. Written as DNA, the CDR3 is TGTGCCAGCAGCTTATCAGTAACAGGGGGCGCAATACGTAGGTACTTC.

In DNA form, the CDR3 reads TGTGCCAGCAGCCCAGGGACGGACAGGGGCTATGGCTACACCTTC. Its translation: CASSPGTDRGYGYTF. J is TRBJ1-2 and V is TRBV7-2; 9 positions agree with TRBD1. V lost 5 bases, J lost 4 bases, and 8 bases stayed unmatched. The CDR3 extends over 15 amino acids. CDR1 and CDR2 (germline): SGHTA, FQGNSA. The variable domain in full, completed from reference TRBV7-2 and TRBJ1-2, reads GAGVSQSPSNKVTEKGKDVELRCDPISGHTALYWYRQSLGQGLEFLIYFQGNSAPDKSGLPSDRFSAERTGGSVSTLTIQRTQQEDSAVYLCASSPGTDRGYGYTFGSGTRLTVV.

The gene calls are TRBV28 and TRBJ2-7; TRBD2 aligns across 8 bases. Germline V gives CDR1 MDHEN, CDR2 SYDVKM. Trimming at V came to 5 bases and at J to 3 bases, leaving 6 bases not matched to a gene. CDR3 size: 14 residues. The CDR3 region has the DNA TGTGCCAGCAGTAGGACTAGCCGGCGCTACGAGCAGTACTTC. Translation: CASSRTSRRYEQYF. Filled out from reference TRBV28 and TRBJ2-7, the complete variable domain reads DVKVTQSSRYLVKRTGEKVFLECVQDMDHENMFWYRQDPGLGLRLIYFSYDVKMKEKGDIPEGYSVSREKKERFSLILESASTNQTSMYLCASSRTSRRYEQYFGPGTRLTVT.

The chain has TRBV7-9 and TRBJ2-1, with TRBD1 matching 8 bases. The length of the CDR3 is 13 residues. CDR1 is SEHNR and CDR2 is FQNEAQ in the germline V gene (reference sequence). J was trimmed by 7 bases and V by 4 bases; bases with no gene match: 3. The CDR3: CASSSTGANEQFF. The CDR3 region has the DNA TGTGCCAGCAGCTCGACAGGGGCAAATGAGCAGTTCTTC.

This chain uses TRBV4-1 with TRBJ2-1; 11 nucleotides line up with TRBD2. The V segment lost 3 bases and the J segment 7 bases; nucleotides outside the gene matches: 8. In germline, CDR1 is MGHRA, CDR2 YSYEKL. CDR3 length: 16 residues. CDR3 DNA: TGCGCCAGCAGCCACACAACTAGCGGGAGTCCTAATGAGCAGTTCTTC. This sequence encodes CASSHTTSGSPNEQFF.

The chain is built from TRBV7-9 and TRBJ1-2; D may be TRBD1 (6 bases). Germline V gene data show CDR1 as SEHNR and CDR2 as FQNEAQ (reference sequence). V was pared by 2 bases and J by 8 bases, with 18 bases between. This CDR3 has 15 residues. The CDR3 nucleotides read TGTGCCAGCAGCTTAAATCCTAGGACAGTACCAGGCTACACCTTC. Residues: CASSLNPRTVPGYTF.

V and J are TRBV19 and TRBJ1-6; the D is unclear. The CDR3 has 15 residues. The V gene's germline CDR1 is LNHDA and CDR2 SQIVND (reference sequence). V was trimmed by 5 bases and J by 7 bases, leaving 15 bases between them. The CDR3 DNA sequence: TGTGCCAGTAGTCGGGCGGGCGCGGGGAATTCACCCCTCCACTTT. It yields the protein CASSRAGAGNSPLHF.

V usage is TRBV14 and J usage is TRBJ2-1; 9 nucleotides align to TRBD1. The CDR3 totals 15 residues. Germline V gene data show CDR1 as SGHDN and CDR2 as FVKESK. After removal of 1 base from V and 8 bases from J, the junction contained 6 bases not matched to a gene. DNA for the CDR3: TGTGCCAGCAGCCAAGTTGACAGGGGGTGGGATGAGCAGTTCTTC. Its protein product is CASSQVDRGWDEQFF. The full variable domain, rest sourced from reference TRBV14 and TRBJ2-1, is EAGVTQFPSHSVIEKGQTVTLRCDPISGHDNLYWYRRVMGKEIKFLLHFVKESKQDESGMPNNRFLAERTGGTYSTLKVQPAELEDSGVYFCASSQVDRGWDEQFFGPGTRLTVL.

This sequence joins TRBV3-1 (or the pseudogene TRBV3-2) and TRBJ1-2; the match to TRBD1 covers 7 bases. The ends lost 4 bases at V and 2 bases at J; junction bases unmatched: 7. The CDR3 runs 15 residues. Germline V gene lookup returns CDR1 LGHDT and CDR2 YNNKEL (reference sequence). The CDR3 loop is CASSPRSTGNYGYTF. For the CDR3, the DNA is TGTGCCAGCAGCCCGAGGTCGACAGGGAACTATGGCTACACCTTC.

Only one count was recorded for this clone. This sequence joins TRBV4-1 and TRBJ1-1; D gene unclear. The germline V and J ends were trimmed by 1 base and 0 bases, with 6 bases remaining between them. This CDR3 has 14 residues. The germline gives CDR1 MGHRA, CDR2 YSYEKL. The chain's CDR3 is CASSQASMNTEAFF. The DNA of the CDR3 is TGCGCCAGCAGCCAAGCCAGTATGAACACTGAAGCTTTCTTT.

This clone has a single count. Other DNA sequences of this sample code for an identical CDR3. The CDR3 bases are TGTGCCAGCAGCCCGAGGGCGACTAATGAAAAACTGTTTTTT. As protein: CASSPRATNEKLFF. V and J are TRBV7-9 and TRBJ1-4, with D hard to call. V lost 5 bases and J 2 bases, leaving 9 bases between the germline ends. Germline CDR1 SEHNR, CDR2 FQNEAQ (reference sequence). The CDR3 has 14 amino acids.

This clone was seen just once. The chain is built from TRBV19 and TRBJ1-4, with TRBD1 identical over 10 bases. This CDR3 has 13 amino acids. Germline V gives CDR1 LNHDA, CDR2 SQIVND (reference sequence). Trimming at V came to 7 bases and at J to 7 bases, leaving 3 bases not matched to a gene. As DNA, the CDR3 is TGTGCCAGTACCGGGACAGGGGTTGAAAAACTGTTTTTT. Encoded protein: CASTGTGVEKLFF.

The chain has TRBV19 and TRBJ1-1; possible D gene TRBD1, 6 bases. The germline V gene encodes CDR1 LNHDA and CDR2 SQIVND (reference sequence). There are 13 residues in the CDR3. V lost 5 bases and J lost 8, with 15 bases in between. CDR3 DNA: TGTGCCAGTAGTTTCAGGGGTCAAGAGGAAGCTTTCTTT. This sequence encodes CASSFRGQEEAFF. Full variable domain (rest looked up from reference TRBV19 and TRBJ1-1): DGGITQSPKYLFRKEGQNVTLSCEQNLNHDAMYWYRQDPGQGLRLIYYSQIVNDFQKGDIAEGYSVSREKKESFPLTVTSAQKNPTAFYLCASSFRGQEEAFFGQGTRLTVV.

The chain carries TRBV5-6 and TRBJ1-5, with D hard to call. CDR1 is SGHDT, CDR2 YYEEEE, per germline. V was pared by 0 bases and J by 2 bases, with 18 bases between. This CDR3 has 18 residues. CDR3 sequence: CASSLAPGRVTGNQPQHF. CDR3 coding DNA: TGTGCCAGCAGCTTGGCCCCCGGGAGGGTAACAGGCAATCAGCCCCAGCATTTT.

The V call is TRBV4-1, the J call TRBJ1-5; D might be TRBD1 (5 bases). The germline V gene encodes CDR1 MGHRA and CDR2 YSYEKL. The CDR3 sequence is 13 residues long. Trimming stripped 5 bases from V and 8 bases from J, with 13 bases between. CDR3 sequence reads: CASSVRAGEPQHF. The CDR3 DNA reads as TGCGCCAGCAGCGTCCGCGCGGGGGAGCCCCAGCATTTT.